This TCR beta chain originates from a study of cytomegalovirus exposure and HLA in healthy donors. Profiled with immunoSEQ multiplex PCR; TCRdb holds only in-frame clones, not every one. The sample comprises 95,000 to 120,000 clones, approximately 95% of which are singletons, and 0.67% rests with the top ten. The sample taken for sequencing was PBMCs. The TCR originated in a woman between 18 and 29 years old in good health and CMV-seronegative.

CDR3 DNA: TGTGCCAGTCTTAAACTAGTTACTTCCTACAATGAGCAGTTCTTC. This codes for CASLKLVTSYNEQFF. This sequence joins TRBV2 and TRBJ2-1; possible D gene TRBD2, 5 bases. CDR1 and CDR2 (germline): SNHLY, FYNNEI. CDR3 length: 15 amino acids. V shed 9 bases and J shed 1 base, with 16 bases lying between them.